These 28 T cell receptor beta chains came from one sample sequenced in a study of cytomegalovirus exposure and HLA in healthy donors. The assay was immunoSEQ multiplex PCR, and TCRdb's table has in-frame clones only and misses some. In the table there are 110,000 to 150,000 clones, more than 85% of which are singletons. The sequencing sample was made of PBMCs. Receptor source: a man aged 18 to 30 in good health and CMV-seronegative.

The rearrangement joins TRBV2 to TRBJ1-5, with 7 nucleotides matching TRBD1. This CDR3 spans 14 amino acids. Germline lookup yields CDR1 SNHLY and CDR2 FYNNEI. The J segment lost 5 bases and the V segment lost 3 bases, leaving 4 bases of the junction unmatched. In DNA form, the CDR3 reads TGTGCCAGCAGTGAGTGGCAGGGGGATCAGCCCCAGCATTTT. It specifies CASSEWQGDQPQHF.

The chain links TRBV4-1 to TRBJ2-1; 9 nucleotides agree with TRBD2. Germline V gives CDR1 MGHRA, CDR2 YSYEKL. The CDR3 runs 16 residues. V lost 1 base and J lost 4; bases outside the gene matches: 5. The CDR3: CASSQGLAAPYNEQFF. DNA of the CDR3: TGCGCCAGCAGCCAAGGACTAGCGGCCCCGTACAATGAGCAGTTCTTC.

The rearrangement uses TRBV6-4 and TRBJ2-6; 8 nucleotides agree with TRBD2. The germline CDR1 and CDR2 sequences are MRHNA and SNTAGT. This CDR3 contains 20 residues. V trimming: 0 bases; J trimming: 0 bases; junction bases outside the gene matches: 10. The CDR3 DNA sequence: TGTGCCAGCAGTGACTCCCCTTTAGCGGGGCCCAGCTCTGGGGCCAACGTCCTGACTTTC. This encodes CASSDSPLAGPSSGANVLTF.

This chain connects TRBV6-1 to TRBJ1-5; weak D call: TRBD1 (5 bases). V was cut by 4 bases and J by 4 bases, with 11 bases left in between. CDR3 length equals 14 residues. Germline lookup yields CDR1 MNHNS and CDR2 SASEGT. The CDR3 DNA reads TGTGCCAGCAGTGGCCCGGGGGGAAATCAGCCCCAGCATTTT. It yields the protein CASSGPGGNQPQHF.

This sequence joins TRBV5-1 and TRBJ1-1; 8 nucleotides match TRBD1. The CDR3 is 16 residues long. Germline V CDR1 and CDR2: SGHRS, YFSETQ. The ends lost 2 bases at V and 2 bases at J; junction bases unmatched: 8. The CDR3 DNA is TGCGCCAGCAGCTTAACCGGGACAGGCTCCAACACTGAAGCTTTCTTT. Translated: CASSLTGTGSNTEAFF.

The chain joins TRBV7-8 to TRBJ1-2; D unclear. Looked up from germline, CDR1 is SGHVS and CDR2 is FQNEAQ. The CDR3 runs to 15 residues. V lost 5 bases and J lost 5, with 18 bases in between. The CDR3 coding sequence is TGTGCCAGCAGCACCGACCGAGGCGGGTGGTATGGCTACACCTTC. Residues: CASSTDRGGWYGYTF.

V gene TRBV29-1 combines with J gene TRBJ1-3; D is unclear. The CDR3 has 11 amino acids. V lost 8 bases to trimming and J lost 4 bases, with 9 bases between them. Germline CDR1 reads SQVTM; CDR2 reads ANQGSEA. This CDR3 reads CSCKAGNTIYF. Here the CDR3 DNA reads TGCAGCTGTAAAGCCGGAAACACCATATATTTT.

V and J are TRBV19 and TRBJ2-1, with 7 nucleotides matching TRBD2. The CDR3 consists of 16 residues. The germline gives CDR1 LNHDA, CDR2 SQIVND (reference sequence). V was pared by 0 bases and J by 0 bases, with 2 bases of the junction left unmatched. The CDR3 protein is CASSIDGGGSYNEQFF. CDR3 DNA: TGTGCCAGTAGTATAGATGGCGGGGGCTCCTACAATGAGCAGTTCTTC.

This clone was recorded only once. This chain joins TRBV6-6 and TRBJ1-2; 7 bases map to TRBD1. The ends lost 5 bases at V and 8 bases at J; junction bases unmatched: 5. This CDR3 is 12 amino acids long. Germline values: CDR1 MNHNY, CDR2 SVGAGI (reference sequence). This CDR3 reads CASSHAGGGYTF. In DNA form, the CDR3 reads TGTGCCAGCAGTCACGCAGGGGGAGGCTACACCTTC.

The chain carries TRBV5-1 and TRBJ1-2, with a tentative D call TRBD1 (5 bases). This CDR3 comprises 12 residues. The germline gives CDR1 SGHRS, CDR2 YFSETQ. V was clipped by 0 bases and J by 5 bases, with 5 bases between them. CDR3 residues: CASSLGQYGYTF. For the CDR3, the DNA is TGCGCCAGCAGCTTGGGACAGTATGGCTACACCTTC. Combining the CDR3 with reference TRBV5-1 and TRBJ1-2 gives the whole variable domain KAGVTQTPRYLIKTRGQQVTLSCSPISGHRSVSWYQQTPGQGLQFLFEYFSETQRNKGNFPGRFSGRQFSNSRSEMNVSTLELGDSALYLCASSLGQYGYTFGSGTRLTVV.

The chain carries TRBV11-2 and TRBJ2-7, with 12 bases aligning to TRBD2. Unmatched junction bases numbered 5, after V lost 1 base and J lost 7 bases. The CDR3 extends over 15 amino acids. Germline loops: CDR1 SGHAT, CDR2 FQNNGV. The CDR3 bases are TGTGCCAGCAGCTTAGTAGGCCTAGCGGGGGGGGAGCAGTACTTC. Translation gives CASSLVGLAGGEQYF.

This chain joins TRBV7-9 and TRBJ1-3, with D possibly being TRBD1 (5 bases). Per the germline V gene, CDR1 is SEHNR and CDR2 is FQNEAQ (reference sequence). The CDR3 sequence is 14 residues long. V lost 1 base, J lost 4 bases, and 8 bases lay in between. DNA of the CDR3: TGTGCCAGCAGCTTAGTGCAGGGAGGAAACACCATATATTTT. It specifies CASSLVQGGNTIYF.

The chain couples TRBV10-1 to TRBJ1-6, with 8 bases lining up with TRBD1. This CDR3 region has 12 residues. V dropped 8 bases and J dropped 10; count of bases not matched to a gene: 4. Germline CDR1 and CDR2: WNHNN and SYGVQD (reference sequence). This CDR3 is CASDRGGSPLHF. The CDR3 nucleotides read TGCGCCAGCGACAGGGGAGGGTCACCCCTCCACTTT.

The CDR3 spells CASSQETPGQTLSGANVLTF. DNA of the CDR3: TGCGCCAGCAGCCAAGAAACCCCGGGACAGACTCTATCTGGGGCCAACGTCCTGACTTTC. V is TRBV4-3 and J is TRBJ2-6; 7 bases map to TRBD1. From germline, CDR1 is LGHNA and CDR2 YSLEER. The CDR3 covers 20 residues. J gave up 1 base and V 0 bases, and 12 bases lay outside the gene matches.

This clone was found many times. V gene TRBV27 combines with J gene TRBJ1-2; D is unclear. The V and J ends lost 1 base and 0 bases respectively, with 9 bases between them. The CDR3 has 15 residues. The V gene's germline CDR1 is MNHEY and CDR2 SMNVEV (reference sequence). CDR3: CASSLFSSANYGYTF. DNA of the CDR3: TGTGCCAGCAGTTTATTTTCATCAGCTAACTATGGCTACACCTTC.

This clone was observed a single time. The chain has TRBV7-6 and TRBJ2-7, with D perhaps TRBD1 (5 bases). This CDR3 contains 17 residues. Looked up from germline, CDR1 is SGHVS and CDR2 is FNYEAQ. V lost 0 bases to trimming and J lost 2 bases, with 17 bases between them. The CDR3: CASSLASRPGWTYEQYF. For the CDR3, the DNA is TGTGCCAGCAGCTTAGCTAGTCGGCCAGGGTGGACCTACGAGCAGTACTTC.

The J gene is TRBJ1-4, the V gene TRBV6-5, with D unresolved. From germline, CDR1 is MNHEY and CDR2 SVGAGI. The V end lost 0 bases, the J end lost 8 bases, and 13 bases lay between the germline ends. The CDR3 loop spans 15 amino acids. CDR3 region: CASSYSGKEEEKLFF. CDR3 bases: TGTGCCAGCAGTTACTCGGGGAAGGAGGAAGAAAAACTGTTTTTT.

This CDR3 reads CASSSGTGANTDTQYF. CDR3 sequence (DNA): TGTGCCAGCAGCTCAGGGACAGGGGCCAACACAGATACGCAGTATTTT. J is TRBJ2-3 and V is TRBV13; 10 bases map to TRBD1. V gave up 4 bases and J gave up 2 bases; unmatched junction bases: 6. The CDR3 consists of 16 residues. In germline, CDR1 is PRHDT, CDR2 FYEKMQ (reference sequence).

The genes are TRBV7-9 and TRBJ1-5; D is unresolved. The CDR3 length is 13 residues. The ends were cut back, 5 bases at V and 0 bases at J, with 5 bases in the middle. Per the germline V gene, CDR1 is SEHNR and CDR2 is FQNEAQ (reference sequence). This CDR3 reads CASSPYSNQPQHF. CDR3 DNA: TGTGCCAGCAGCCCGTATAGCAATCAGCCCCAGCATTTT.

The chain recombines TRBV5-1 with TRBJ2-1, with 9 bases lining up with TRBD1. CDR1 is SGHRS, CDR2 YFSETQ, per germline. The CDR3 length is 17 residues. Trimming took 0 bases from V and 6 from J; bases not matched to a gene: 10. CDR3 coding DNA: TGCGCCAGCAGCTTGGGGTCGGGACAGGGTGTGGTCAATGAGCAGTTCTTC. Its protein is CASSLGSGQGVVNEQFF.

This clone was recorded only once. The J gene is TRBJ1-1, the V gene TRBV21-1; TRBD1, the table's D call, was not compared with the DNA. TRBV21-1 corresponds to a pseudogene. The CDR3 extends over 18 amino acids. Here the CDR3 DNA reads TGTGCCAGTATCATTCTTGGGGGCGCGGTCTTTGTGAACACTGAAGCTTTCTTT. This gives the protein CASIILGGAVFVNTEAFF.

The chain recombines TRBV5-1 with TRBJ1-1, with D perhaps TRBD1 (6 bases). CDR3 length: 16 residues. Trimming took off 4 bases at V and 2 bases at J, with 18 bases between the two ends. Germline V gene data show CDR1 as SGHRS and CDR2 as YFSETQ. The CDR3 protein is CASSPRWDITNTEAFF. CDR3 in DNA: TGCGCCAGCAGCCCACGCTGGGACATAACAAACACTGAAGCTTTCTTT.

The chain uses TRBV29-1 and TRBJ2-7; 8 bases line up with TRBD1. Germline CDR1 is SQVTM and CDR2 is ANQGSEA. J gave up 3 bases and V 6 bases, and 10 bases lay outside the gene matches. The CDR3 has 14 residues. The CDR3 DNA reads as TGCAGCGTGTGTAAGGATGGACAGGGCTACGAGCAGTACGTC. Protein sequence: CSVCKDGQGYEQYV.

V and J are TRBV2 and TRBJ1-1; 7 bases are a match to TRBD1. The CDR3 is made up of 14 amino acids. CDR1 SNHLY and CDR2 FYNNEI come from the germline V gene. V was pared by 5 bases and J by 2 bases, with 5 bases of the junction left unmatched. The CDR3 DNA reads TGTGCCAGCAGTTGGGACAGACAAAACACTGAAGCTTTCTTT. Its protein is CASSWDRQNTEAFF.

In its sample, this clone was seen once. The chain is built from TRBV7-9 and TRBJ1-2; 7 bases agree with TRBD1. J was trimmed by 3 bases and V by 5 bases; bases with no gene match: 12. In germline, CDR1 is SEHNR, CDR2 FQNEAQ (reference sequence). The CDR3 loop spans 16 amino acids. CDR3 sequence: CASSLPGQATDYGYTF. The CDR3 bases are TGTGCCAGCAGCCTACCCGGACAGGCGACGGACTATGGCTACACCTTC.

The chain recombines TRBV5-1 with TRBJ2-5; the match to TRBD2 covers 10 bases. CDR3 size: 14 residues. J gave up 5 bases and V 5 bases, and 6 bases lay outside the gene matches. Per germline, CDR1 SGHRS and CDR2 YFSETQ. CDR3 DNA sequence: TGCGCCAGCAGACCCCAGACTAGCGGGGAGACCCAGTACTTC. It translates to CASRPQTSGETQYF.

This clone was observed once. The V call is TRBV5-6, the J call TRBJ2-3, with 9 bases lining up with TRBD1. The CDR3 is 15 residues long. Trimming cost V 2 bases and J 5 bases; bases outside gene matches: 6. Germline CDR1 reads SGHDT; CDR2 reads YYEEEE. The CDR3 loop is CASSFRDRDIDTQYF. Here the CDR3 DNA reads TGTGCCAGCAGCTTCCGGGACAGGGATATAGATACGCAGTATTTT.

The chain employs TRBV18 and TRBJ1-4, with a possible D match to TRBD1 (5 bases). Germline lookup yields CDR1 KGHSH and CDR2 LQKENI. The CDR3 contains 17 residues. V lost 0 bases to trimming and J lost 5 bases, with 16 bases between them. The CDR3 sequence is CASSPPFSGWFNEKLFF. Written as DNA, the CDR3 is TGTGCCAGCTCACCACCGTTTTCAGGGTGGTTCAATGAAAAACTGTTTTTT.